This T cell receptor beta chain was captured in a study of blood T cell repertoires in COVID-19 (TCRdb year 2020). As for the study more broadly: Collaborator samples came from the United States, Italy and Spain and covered acute and convalescent phases of COVID-19. The prospective study material was composed of cDNA or gDNA derived from T cells, B-cell-depleted T cells, or PBMCs. The sample metadata nearly always contained a de-identified subject ID, COVID-19 status, age in years and sex. Deeply sampled blood TCRbeta repertoires from subjects exposed to, actively infected with, or recovered from COVID-19 were included in the dataset. The samples were drawn from the first 160 participants of the ongoing ImmuneRACE study and from about 1,200 subjects provided by 6 global collaborators. The repertoires were released in a freely available public database intended as a resource for research on the immune response to SARS-CoV-2. Where HLA class I and class II types were available, the types were taken from metadata supplied by the sample provider, not from assay-based typing. Study-wide conclusions, independent of this receptor: How much clinical and demographic metadata was included differed by source and by participant, and the metadata was provided uncurated.

This clone was seen a single time. Its antigen is currently not known. No per-base quality is available; no much larger clone lies one base away. V has 4 bases trimmed and J has 6 bases trimmed; junction bases matching no gene number 8. CDR1 and CDR2 were assigned from the germline V gene (reference sequence) as SGHNT and YYREEE. From the cysteine through the phenylalanine, the CDR3 covers 14 amino acids. Of the read, only the CDR3 DNA is kept; its 42 bases are in frame from base 1. Whole blood was collected in K2EDTA tubes by collaborating institutions according to the institutions' own protocols. For TCRbeta analysis, collaborators shipped samples in one of three forms: frozen whole blood, isolated PBMCs, or DNA extracted from either of those sample types. The immunoSEQ Assay, a bias-controlled multiplex PCR, was used to amplify TCRbeta CDR3 regions from genomic DNA. Per the authors' processing: Within the assay, amplification of reference gene primers was used to estimate how many nucleated cells each sample contained. Sequence reads were collapsed and filtered to measure the absolute abundance of every unique TCRbeta CDR3 rearrangement. For each sample, productive Simpson clonality was calculated as the square root of Simpson's diversity index over productive rearrangements. The table comes from immuneACCESS by way of TCRdb, which keeps in-frame sequences with V and J called. Part of the clones is missing from these tables; in studies checked, under half for an unresolved V gene and the rest for unknown reasons. V and J calls and clone size are those listed in that table; D and trimming were worked out from the DNA. This sample comprises 55,000 to 90,000 clones, 86% of them detected only once. About 4.2% of the sample comes from the top ten.

This sequence uses TRBV5-4 and TRBJ2-3, with TRBD2 matching 7 junction bases. Input material: peripheral blood. The TCR sequence derives from a man between 65 and 79 years old with active COVID-19. This receptor carries the CDR3 CASSPGVGGDTQYF. The DNA reads as follows: TGTGCCAGCAGCCCCGGGGTGGGGGGGGATACGCAGTATTTT.